Listed here are 29 T cell receptor beta chains from one sample, sequenced in a study of shared clonotypes between healthy human individuals. CD45RO-negative, CCR7-positively selected cells formed the naive CD8 fraction, excluding terminally differentiated effector memory CD45RA+ cells. The table came from immunoSEQ multiplex PCR; TCRdb's copy has only in-frame clones and leaves some out. The table shows about 2,200,000 clones, with just over 90% occurring only once. The sequenced sample consisted of naive CD8+ T cells from PBMCs. The source is a man younger than 30 in good health. Some clones in this sample may be carry-over from other donors' samples.

The CDR3 sequence is CASSLGFRGGETQYF. CDR3 DNA: TGTGCCAGCAGCTTAGGCTTCCGAGGGGGCGAGACCCAGTACTTC. V and J are TRBV7-8 and TRBJ2-5; 7 positions match TRBD1. The CDR3 runs to 15 residues. Per the germline V gene, CDR1 is SGHVS and CDR2 is FQNEAQ. Germline trimming cut 1 base from V and 5 bases from J; bases unmatched to any gene: 7.

The chain uses TRBV6-4 and TRBJ1-5, with a possible D match to TRBD1 (6 bases). Germline CDR1 reads MRHNA; CDR2 reads SNTAGT. Trimming cost V 0 bases and J 6 bases, with 9 bases left between them. CDR3 length: 14 amino acids. DNA for the CDR3: TGTGCCAGCAGTGACTCAGGGGGGGTTCAGCCCCAGCATTTT. Translated: CASSDSGGVQPQHF.

CDR3 DNA: TGTGCCAGCAACTACCGGGACGGCACTGAAGCTTTCTTT. Its translation is CASNYRDGTEAFF. The chain combines TRBV27 with TRBJ1-1; a weak D match, TRBD1 (5 bases). The germline V gene has CDR1 MNHEY and CDR2 SMNVEV (reference sequence). Trimming pared 7 bases from V and 4 bases from J, leaving 13 bases between. This CDR3 has 13 residues.

This clone came up once. J is TRBJ2-7 and V is TRBV5-6, with TRBD1 matching 8 bases. Germline CDR1 SGHDT, CDR2 YYEEEE. The CDR3 is 13 amino acids. V gave up 3 bases and J gave up 8 bases; unmatched junction bases: 7. CDR3 DNA: TGTGCCAGCAGCTCAGGGACAGGAGGTAAGCAGTACTTC. Its protein product is CASSSGTGGKQYF. The variable domain in full, completed from reference TRBV5-6 and TRBJ2-7, reads DAGVTQSPTHLIKTRGQQVTLRCSPKSGHDTVSWYQQALGQGPQFIFQYYEEEERQRGNFPDRFSGHQFPNYSSELNVNALLLGDSALYLCASSSGTGGKQYFGPGTRLTVT.

About this clone itself: The same CDR3 can be traced to other DNA sequences in this sample. The chain has TRBV19 and TRBJ1-1, with no clear D. V lost 1 base to trimming and J lost 1 base, with 7 bases between them. Germline V lookup: CDR1 LNHDA, CDR2 SQIVND (reference sequence). This CDR3 has 14 amino acids. DNA for the CDR3: TGTGCCAGTAGTATAGTTGGATCGAACACTGAAGCTTTCTTT. It is translated as CASSIVGSNTEAFF.

The V gene is TRBV5-1, the J gene TRBJ2-7; TRBD2 agrees at 11 bases. The CDR3 sequence is 15 residues long. Germline V gene sequence: CDR1 SGHRS, CDR2 YFSETQ. Trimming removed 2 bases from V and 5 bases from J; junction bases left unmatched: 6. The CDR3 spells CASSFGLAGPNEQYF. CDR3 bases: TGCGCCAGCAGCTTCGGACTAGCGGGCCCCAACGAGCAGTACTTC.

The chain combines TRBV7-9 with TRBJ1-1; D not resolved. Trimming stripped 3 bases from V and 7 bases from J, with 9 bases between. The CDR3 contains 12 residues. Germline V gene data show CDR1 as SEHNR and CDR2 as FQNEAQ (reference sequence). CDR3 protein: CASSFGRLEAFF. CDR3 in DNA: TGTGCCAGCAGCTTTGGGAGGCTTGAAGCTTTCTTT.

The chain combines TRBV5-4 with TRBJ2-3; 9 nucleotides agree with TRBD2. The germline gives CDR1 SGHNT, CDR2 YYREEE (reference sequence). The CDR3 totals 16 residues. After removal of 4 bases from V and 0 bases from J, the junction contained 6 bases not matched to a gene. The CDR3 region has the DNA TGTGCCAGCAGCCGATTAGCGGGGGTTAGCACAGATACGCAGTATTTT. Amino acids: CASSRLAGVSTDTQYF.

This clone came up many times. The chain is built from TRBV28 and TRBJ1-5; D remains ambiguous. Germline lookup yields CDR1 MDHEN and CDR2 SYDVKM. With 2 bases removed from V and 0 bases from J, the gap between germline ends came to 8 bases. The CDR3 is 15 amino acids. The CDR3 region is CASSLPGYSNQPQHF. CDR3 nucleotides: TGTGCCAGCAGTTTACCCGGATATAGCAATCAGCCCCAGCATTTT. Full variable domain (missing parts from reference TRBV28 and TRBJ1-5): DVKVTQSSRYLVKRTGEKVFLECVQDMDHENMFWYRQDPGLGLRLIYFSYDVKMKEKGDIPEGYSVSREKKERFSLILESASTNQTSMYLCASSLPGYSNQPQHFGDGTRLSIL.

This chain links TRBV21-1 with TRBJ2-4; the table assigns TRBD2, which was not confirmed against the DNA. TRBV21-1 is given as a pseudogene. CDR3 length equals 12 residues. The CDR3 DNA follows: TGTGCCAGCAGCATTCAGACTAACATTCAGTACTTC. This gives the protein CASSIQTNIQYF.

The chain joins TRBV4-1 to TRBJ2-1; D is undetermined. This CDR3 has 14 amino acids. V lost 6 bases and J lost 9, with 18 bases in between. CDR1 is MGHRA, CDR2 YSYEKL, per germline. CDR3 in amino acids: CASSLDAETLEQFF. DNA of the CDR3: TGCGCCAGCAGTCTGGACGCCGAGACGCTTGAGCAGTTCTTC.

There are a few counts of this clone. The V call is TRBV27, the J call TRBJ1-2, with D perhaps TRBD1 (5 bases). V shed 2 bases and J shed 3 bases, with 13 bases lying between them. The CDR3 covers 15 residues. Germline V gene data show CDR1 as MNHEY and CDR2 as SMNVEV (reference sequence). CDR3 coding DNA: TGTGCCAGCAGTTTAAAGCAAGGGGCGTACTATGGCTACACCTTC. Protein: CASSLKQGAYYGYTF.

The gene calls are TRBV7-7 and TRBJ1-2, with 9 bases that match TRBD1. In germline, CDR1 is SSHAT, CDR2 FNYEAQ (reference sequence). Trimming removed 3 bases from V and 4 bases from J; junction bases left unmatched: 3. The CDR3 has 14 amino acids. The CDR3 DNA reads as TGTGCCAGCAGCTTTGGGACAGGGATCTATGGCTACACCTTC. Translating it yields CASSFGTGIYGYTF.

The V gene is TRBV25-1, the J gene TRBJ2-3, with a possible D match to TRBD2 (6 bases). CDR1 is MGHDK, CDR2 SYGVNS, per germline. Trimming cost V 3 bases and J 6 bases, with 16 bases left between them. The CDR3 loop spans 15 amino acids. The CDR3 here is CASSDRYLGGDTQYF. For the CDR3, the DNA is TGTGCCAGCAGTGACCGGTACCTTGGAGGGGATACGCAGTATTTT.

The chain couples TRBV6-1 to TRBJ2-1; TRBD2 agrees at 14 bases. The junction had 4 bases not matched to a gene; V was cut back by 4 bases and J by 2 bases. Germline V gene data show CDR1 as MNHNS and CDR2 as SASEGT. The CDR3 covers 17 residues. In DNA, the CDR3 is TGTGCCAGCAGTGGGGGACTAGCGGGAGTCACCTACAATGAGCAGTTCTTC. Translated: CASSGGLAGVTYNEQFF.

This clone was recorded once. This chain links TRBV28 with TRBJ1-2, with D unclear. This CDR3 has 17 residues. Trimming stripped 2 bases from V and 4 bases from J, with 20 bases between. Germline CDR1 is MDHEN and CDR2 is SYDVKM. DNA of the CDR3: TGTGCCAGCAGTTTAGTCGACGTGGGAACCTTTTTCTATGGCTACACCTTC. Its protein is CASSLVDVGTFFYGYTF.

The V call is TRBV10-3, the J call TRBJ2-1; 12 bases align to TRBD1. V was pared by 3 bases and J by 3 bases, with 6 bases of the junction left unmatched. Germline-derived CDR1 and CDR2 are ENHRY and SYGVKD. CDR3 length: 17 amino acids. The CDR3 loop is CAISDLRDRGRYNEQFF. DNA for the CDR3: TGTGCCATCAGTGACTTAAGGGACAGGGGGCGCTACAATGAGCAGTTCTTC.

Of note for this clone: Other nucleotide sequences in the sample specify the same CDR3. The chain has TRBV9 and TRBJ2-7; D ambiguous. Germline V gene lookup returns CDR1 SGDLS and CDR2 YYNGEE. The CDR3 length is 14 residues. Trimming shortened V by 2 bases and J by 2 bases, and 11 bases separated the two germline ends. The CDR3: CASSVGTVPYEQYF. The CDR3 nucleotides read TGTGCCAGCAGCGTGGGAACAGTCCCCTACGAGCAGTACTTC.

This clone was picked up one time. The V gene is TRBV2, the J gene TRBJ2-5; no firm D call. This CDR3 spans 12 amino acids. The ends were cut back, 3 bases at V and 7 bases at J, with 9 bases in the middle. The V gene's germline CDR1 is SNHLY and CDR2 FYNNEI. CDR3 nucleotide sequence: TGTGCCAGCAGTGATACAACCGGGACCCAGTACTTC. Its protein is CASSDTTGTQYF.

The rearrangement joins TRBV2 to TRBJ2-7, with D maybe TRBD2 (6 bases). The CDR3 covers 14 residues. Trimming cost V 6 bases and J 2 bases, with 14 bases left between them. The germline V gene encodes CDR1 SNHLY and CDR2 FYNNEI. CDR3 DNA: TGTGCCAGCAGGCCCGGGACTGGTACCTACGAGCAGTACTTC. Protein product: CASRPGTGTYEQYF.

The rearrangement links TRBV11-2 to TRBJ2-4; 10 nucleotides line up with TRBD2. This CDR3 comprises 17 residues. V lost 2 bases to trimming and J lost 5 bases; unmatched junction nucleotides: 9. Per germline, CDR1 SGHAT and CDR2 FQNNGV. The CDR3 loop is CASSLPILAGGENIQYF. The CDR3 DNA follows: TGTGCCAGCAGCTTACCCATCTTAGCGGGAGGAGAAAACATTCAGTACTTC. The full variable domain, with the rest looked up from reference TRBV11-2 and TRBJ2-4, is EAGVAQSPRYKIIEKRQSVAFWCNPISGHATLYWYQQILGQGPKLLIQFQNNGVVDDSQLPKDRFSAERLKGVDSTLKIQPAKLEDSAVYLCASSLPILAGGENIQYFGAGTRLSVL.

V is TRBV4-2 and J is TRBJ2-6, with no clear D. The CDR3 is 16 residues long. Germline V gives CDR1 LGHNA, CDR2 YNFKEQ. The V and J ends lost 4 bases and 0 bases respectively, with 10 bases between them. CDR3 sequence (DNA): TGTGCCAGCAGCCGGGGTAGCCTCTCTGGGGCCAACGTCCTGACTTTC. This translates into CASSRGSLSGANVLTF.

In DNA, the CDR3 is TGTGCCAGCAGCCCGCATTCACAGGAGACCCAGTACTTC. Translated: CASSPHSQETQYF. V gene TRBV6-5 combines with J gene TRBJ2-5; D uncertain. The CDR3 is 13 amino acids. CDR1 and CDR2 (germline): MNHEY, SVGAGI. V gave up 6 bases and J gave up 5 bases, with 13 bases separating them.

To note about this clone: At the DNA level, this CDR3 is encoded by other sequences in the same sample as well. The rearrangement joins TRBV9 to TRBJ1-3; D gene ambiguous. The CDR3 spans 14 residues. From germline, CDR1 is SGDLS and CDR2 YYNGEE. Between the trimmed V and J ends, which lost 0 bases and 7 bases, there was a span of 11 bases. CDR3 sequence: CASSVAGVGNTIYF. The DNA for the CDR3 is TGTGCCAGCAGCGTAGCTGGGGTAGGGAACACCATATATTTT.

V and J are TRBV7-9 and TRBJ1-1, with 8 positions matching TRBD1. The length of the CDR3 is 16 residues. V shed 7 bases, J shed 4 bases, and the junction held 14 bases outside the gene matches. Germline V gives CDR1 SEHNR, CDR2 FQNEAQ (reference sequence). CDR3 coding DNA: TGTGCCAGCACCGATAACACCTACAGGGGGACCACTGAAGCTTTCTTT. Translating gives CASTDNTYRGTTEAFF. The full variable domain, its missing parts supplied by reference TRBV7-9 and TRBJ1-1, is DTGVSQNPRHKITKRGQNVTFRCDPISEHNRLYWYRQTLGQGPEFLTYFQNEAQLEKSRLLSDRFSAERPKGSFSTLEIQRTEQGDSAMYLCASTDNTYRGTTEAFFGQGTRLTVV.

The rearrangement joins TRBV4-2 to TRBJ2-2; 7 bases match TRBD2. V lost 1 base and J lost 6; bases outside the gene matches: 8. Germline V lookup: CDR1 LGHNA, CDR2 YNFKEQ. CDR3 size: 16 residues. CDR3 sequence: CASSQGGSPSAGELFF. In nucleotides, the CDR3 is TGTGCCAGCAGCCAAGGCGGGAGCCCCTCCGCCGGGGAGCTGTTTTTT.

V usage is TRBV11-2 and J usage is TRBJ1-1, with D unresolved. V shed 1 base and J shed 6 bases, with 9 bases lying between them. From germline, CDR1 is SGHAT and CDR2 FQNNGV. The CDR3 has 13 amino acids. DNA for the CDR3: TGTGCCAGCAGCTTAGGGCGGGCGGCTGAAGCTTTCTTT. Translating gives CASSLGRAAEAFF.

This sequence joins TRBV13 and TRBJ1-3; D possibly corresponds to TRBD1 (6 bases). This CDR3 is 15 amino acids long. V shed 6 bases and J shed 3 bases, with 15 bases lying between them. CDR1 PRHDT and CDR2 FYEKMQ come from the germline V gene (reference sequence). CDR3 region: CASRVRGLGGNTIYF. Here the CDR3 DNA reads TGTGCCAGCAGGGTTAGGGGGTTAGGTGGAAACACCATATATTTT.

The chain recombines TRBV10-3 with TRBJ2-1, with 11 bases lining up with TRBD2. Trimming cost V 3 bases and J 8 bases; bases outside gene matches: 6. CDR1 is ENHRY, CDR2 SYGVKD, per germline. CDR3 size: 15 residues. The CDR3 here is CAISDNSGRADEQFF. The CDR3 DNA is TGTGCCATCAGTGATAATAGCGGGAGGGCCGATGAGCAGTTCTTC.